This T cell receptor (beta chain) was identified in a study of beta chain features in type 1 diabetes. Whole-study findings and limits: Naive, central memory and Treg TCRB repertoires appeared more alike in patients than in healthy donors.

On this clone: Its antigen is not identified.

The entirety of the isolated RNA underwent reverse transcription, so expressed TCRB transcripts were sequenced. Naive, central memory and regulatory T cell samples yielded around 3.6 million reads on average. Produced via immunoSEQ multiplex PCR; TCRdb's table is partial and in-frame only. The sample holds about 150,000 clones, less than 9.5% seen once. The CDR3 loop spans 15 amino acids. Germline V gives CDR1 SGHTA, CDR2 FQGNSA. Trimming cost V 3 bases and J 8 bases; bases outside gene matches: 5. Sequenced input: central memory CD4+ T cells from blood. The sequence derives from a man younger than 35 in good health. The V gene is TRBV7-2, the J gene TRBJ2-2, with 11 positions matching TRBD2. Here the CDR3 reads CASSLGLAVGGELFF. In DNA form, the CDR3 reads TGTGCCAGCAGCTTGGGACTAGCGGTTGGTGGGGAGCTGTTTTTT.